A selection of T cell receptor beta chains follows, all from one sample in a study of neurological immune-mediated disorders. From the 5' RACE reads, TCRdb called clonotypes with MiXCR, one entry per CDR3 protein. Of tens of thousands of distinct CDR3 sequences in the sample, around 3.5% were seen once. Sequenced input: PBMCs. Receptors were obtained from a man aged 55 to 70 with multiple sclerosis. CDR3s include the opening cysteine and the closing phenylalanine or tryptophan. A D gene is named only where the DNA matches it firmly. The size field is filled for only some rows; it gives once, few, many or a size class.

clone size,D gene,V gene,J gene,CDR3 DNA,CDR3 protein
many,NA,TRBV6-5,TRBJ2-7,TGTGCCAGCAGTCCGTACGGGAGCTCCTACGAGCAGTACTTC,CASSPYGSSYEQYF
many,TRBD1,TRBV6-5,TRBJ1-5,TGTGCCAGCAGCCCGACAGGGGTAGGGAATCAGCCCCAGCATTTT,CASSPTGVGNQPQHF
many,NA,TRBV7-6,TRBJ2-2,TGTGCCAGCAGCCCCCAGGGCCCCGGGGAGCTGTTTTTT,CASSPQGPGELFF
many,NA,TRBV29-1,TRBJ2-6,TGCAGCGTTGGGGGGGCGCCGGGAGCGGCCAACGTCCTGACTTTC,CSVGGAPGAANVLTF
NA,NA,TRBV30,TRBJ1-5,NA,CAWSWGQGARKTQNF
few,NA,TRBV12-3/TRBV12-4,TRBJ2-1,TGTGCCAGCAGTTTCGGTGGCTCGGGCCGCAATGAGCAGTTCTTC,CASSFGGSGRNEQFF
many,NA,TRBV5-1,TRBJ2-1,TGCGCCAGCAGCTTTGGAGGGGGCCGTGAGCAGTTCTTC,CASSFGGGREQFF
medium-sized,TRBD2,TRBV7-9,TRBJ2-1,TGTGCCAGCAGCTTTCGACTAGCTCGGTACAATGAGCAGTTCTTC,CASSFRLARYNEQFF
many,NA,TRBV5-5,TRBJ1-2,TGTGCCAGCAGCTTGGCAGGGGATAGCTATGGCTACACCTTC,CASSLAGDSYGYTF
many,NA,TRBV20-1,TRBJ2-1,TGCAGTGCAACAACTATGAGCTCCTACAATGAGCAGTTCTTC,CSATTMSSYNEQFF
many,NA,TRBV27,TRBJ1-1,TGTGCCAGCAGGAAGGGGACGGCGAACACTGAAGCTTTCTTT,CASRKGTANTEAFF
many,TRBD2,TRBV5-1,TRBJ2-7,TGCGCCAGCAGCTCGACTAGCGGGATGGTAGCGCAGTACTTC,CASSSTSGMVAQYF
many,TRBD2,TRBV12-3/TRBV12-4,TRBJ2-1,TGTGCCAGCAGTAATCTAGCGGGACCTTCCTACAATGAGCAGTTCTTC,CASSNLAGPSYNEQFF
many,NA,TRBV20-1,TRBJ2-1,TGCAGTGCTAGCGACGCGGGGATTTTCAATGAGCAGTTCTTC,CSASDAGIFNEQFF
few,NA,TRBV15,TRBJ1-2,TGTGCCACCAGCAGAGATCACCGGGCCAGTGGCTACACCTTC,CATSRDHRASGYTF
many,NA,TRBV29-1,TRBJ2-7,TGCAGCGTCGCCGGCGGGACCTCCTACGAGCAGTACTTC,CSVAGGTSYEQYF
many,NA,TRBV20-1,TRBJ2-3,TGCAGTGCTAGGGCCCAAGGGGGACCGAGCACAGATACGCAGTATTTT,CSARAQGGPSTDTQYF
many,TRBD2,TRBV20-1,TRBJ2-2,TGCAGTGCCCCCTTACTAGCGGGAGGGTTATCCGGGGAGCTGTTTTTT,CSAPLLAGGLSGELFF
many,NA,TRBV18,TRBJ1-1,TGTGCCAGCTCACCACAAAGGGAAACGCGCACTGAAGCTTTCTTT,CASSPQRETRTEAFF
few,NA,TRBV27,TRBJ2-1,TGTGCCAGCAACCCTGGGGGGGGCGCTTACAATGAGCAGTTCTTC,CASNPGGGAYNEQFF
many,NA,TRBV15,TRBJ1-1,TGTGCCACCAGCAGAGGAGGACAGTTGAACACTGAAGCTTTCTTT,CATSRGGQLNTEAFF
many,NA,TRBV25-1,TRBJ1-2,TGTGCCAGCAGGACTTCCTATGGCTACACCTTC,CASRTSYGYTF
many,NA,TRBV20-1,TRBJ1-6,TGCAGTGCCCCTGACGTCGGCAGGGAAAATTCACCCCTCCACTTT,CSAPDVGRENSPLHF
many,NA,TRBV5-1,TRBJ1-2,TGCGCCAGCAGCCCGGACAGACTCCGCTATGGCTACACCTTC,CASSPDRLRYGYTF
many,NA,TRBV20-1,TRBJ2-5,TGCAGTGCTAGAGACCCATTTCGAGAGACCCAGTACTTC,CSARDPFRETQYF
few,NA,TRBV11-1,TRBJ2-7,TGTGCCAGCAGCTTCGGCGGGGCAGGCAGCTCCTACGAGCAGTACTTC,CASSFGGAGSSYEQYF
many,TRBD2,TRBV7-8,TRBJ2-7,TGTGCCAGCAGCTCCATCGTAGCGGGTCACGAGCAGTACTTC,CASSSIVAGHEQYF
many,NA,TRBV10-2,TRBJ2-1,TGCGCCAGCATGGGCAGTTCCTATGAGCAGTTCTTC,CASMGSSYEQFF
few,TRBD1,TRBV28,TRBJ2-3,TGTGCCAGCAGTTTCTCCGGACAGGGGGTCTCAGATACGCAGTATTTT,CASSFSGQGVSDTQYF
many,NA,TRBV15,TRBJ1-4,TGTGCCACCAGCAGAGAGGCGGGCGATGAAAAACTGTTTTTT,CATSREAGDEKLFF
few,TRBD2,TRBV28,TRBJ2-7,TGTGCCAGCGGGACTAGCGCACTCTACGAGCAGTACTTC,CASGTSALYEQYF
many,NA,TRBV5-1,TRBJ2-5,TGCGCCAGCAGCACGGGCGGCCAGGTCGGAGAGACCCAGTACTTC,CASSTGGQVGETQYF
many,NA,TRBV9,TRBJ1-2,TGTGCCAGCAGCTTTTCCGAGGGGGGCTATGGCTACACCTTC,CASSFSEGGYGYTF
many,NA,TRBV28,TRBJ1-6,TGTGCCAGCCTCACCCCGGACCAGAATTCACCCCTCCACTTT,CASLTPDQNSPLHF
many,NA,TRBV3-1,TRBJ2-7,TGTGCCAGCAGCCAAGACTACGAGCAGTACTTC,CASSQDYEQYF
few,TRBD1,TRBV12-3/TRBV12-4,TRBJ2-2,TGTGCCAGCACCGTTACAGGGGGCCCCGGGGAGCTGTTTTTT,CASTVTGGPGELFF